This entry concerns a single T cell receptor beta chain. Its antigen is unknown. This entry comes from a study of cytomegalovirus exposure and HLA in healthy donors. General study points: In a later analysis, CMV-associated beta chains were mostly HLA-associated, it appeared. Analysis performed later found around 15,000 TCR beta sequences associated with HLA alleles at 0.05 false discovery rate. There were some V segments, including TRBV6-2 and TRBV6-3, excluded as indistinguishable. The study had only CMV serostatus as immune exposure information.

PCR involved 60 Vbeta and 13 Jbeta primers. Sequencing was performed with immunoSEQ multiplex PCR; in TCRdb, only in-frame clones are kept and a portion is missing. The profile shows 180,000 or so clones, 86% of them singletons. Trimming cost V 1 base and J 8 bases; bases outside gene matches: 7. Germline-derived CDR1 and CDR2 are SGHRS and YFSETQ. This CDR3 is built from 15 residues. The sequenced material came from PBMCs. The chain links TRBV5-1 to TRBJ2-1, with 9 bases fitting TRBD1. The clonotype originates from a woman between 25 and 40 years old in good health and CMV-seronegative. CDR3: CASSLLGTGIDEQFF. The CDR3 coding sequence is TGCGCCAGCAGCTTGCTGGGGACAGGGATAGATGAGCAGTTCTTC.